One sample yielded the 28 T cell receptor beta chains listed below, sequenced in a study of blood T cell repertoires in COVID-19. TCRdb keeps only in-frame clones here, not all; method: immunoSEQ multiplex PCR. The sample carries around 120,000 clones, around 64% recorded once. Sequenced input: peripheral blood. The source of these receptors is a human donor with acute or convalescent COVID-19. The donor label of this sample is uncertain.

V and J are TRBV19 and TRBJ2-2; 9 nucleotides match TRBD1. Per germline, CDR1 LNHDA and CDR2 SQIVND (reference sequence). V gave up 3 bases and J gave up 1 base; unmatched junction bases: 3. This CDR3 contains 16 residues. CDR3 DNA: TGTGCCAGTAGTATCTGGGGACAGGGGAACACCGGGGAGCTGTTTTTT. Amino acids: CASSIWGQGNTGELFF.

The rearrangement joins TRBV28 to TRBJ1-5, with TRBD1 identical over 7 bases. The germline CDR1 and CDR2 sequences are MDHEN and SYDVKM. The CDR3 runs 13 residues. Trimming at V came to 1 base and at J to 16 bases, leaving 10 bases not matched to a gene. CDR3 amino acids: CASSLFYQGVCHF. The CDR3 DNA follows: TGTGCCAGCAGTTTATTTTACCAGGGGGTATGTCATTTT.

This rearrangement joins TRBV7-9 to TRBJ2-1, with 8 positions matching TRBD2. CDR1 is SEHNR, CDR2 FQNEAQ, per germline (reference sequence). The CDR3 is made up of 14 amino acids. V was clipped by 3 bases and J by 6 bases; unmatched bases: 4. CDR3 loop: CASSLSGGVNEQFF. The CDR3 coding sequence is TGTGCCAGCAGCTTGAGCGGGGGTGTCAATGAGCAGTTCTTC. The full variable domain, in which reference TRBV7-9 and TRBJ2-1 provide the parts outside the CDR3, is DTGVSQNPRHKITKRGQNVTFRCDPISEHNRLYWYRQTLGQGPEFLTYFQNEAQLEKSRLLSDRFSAERPKGSFSTLEIQRTEQGDSAMYLCASSLSGGVNEQFFGPGTRLTVL.

The CDR3 DNA reads TGTGCCAGCAGCTCTAAGTACAGGGGGTCAAACTATGGCTACACCTTC. Translated: CASSSKYRGSNYGYTF. The chain joins TRBV7-9 to TRBJ1-2, with 8 bases that match TRBD1. This CDR3 is 16 amino acids long. Trimming at V came to 4 bases and at J to 2 bases, leaving 9 bases not matched to a gene. The V gene's germline CDR1 is SEHNR and CDR2 FQNEAQ (reference sequence).

This clone was found a few times. J is TRBJ2-2 and V is TRBV6-6; D remains ambiguous. The CDR3 extends over 12 amino acids. Germline V CDR1 and CDR2: MNHNY, SVGAGI (reference sequence). Trimming removed 6 bases at V and 6 bases at J, with 8 bases between. CDR3 protein: CASSLSSGELFF. As DNA, the CDR3 is TGTGCCAGCAGCTTGAGTTCCGGGGAGCTGTTTTTT.

This CDR3 is CASGDRPALGYTF. The CDR3, as DNA: TGTGCCAGCGGCGACAGGCCAGCTTTGGGCTACACCTTC. The genes are TRBV2 and TRBJ1-2, with a tentative D call TRBD1 (6 bases). CDR1 and CDR2 from the germline V gene are SNHLY and FYNNEI. The CDR3 extends over 13 amino acids. V was pared by 8 bases and J by 8 bases, with 18 bases between.

The chain joins TRBV7-2 to TRBJ2-1, with TRBD1 matching over 12 bases. Germline V lookup: CDR1 SGHTA, CDR2 FQGNSA. The CDR3 has 17 amino acids. With V trimmed by 1 base and J by 4 bases, 5 bases remained unmatched. CDR3 region: CASSLEGQGALYNEQFF. The CDR3 bases are TGTGCCAGCAGCTTAGAGGGACAGGGGGCGTTGTACAATGAGCAGTTCTTC.

In DNA, the CDR3 is TGTGCCAGCAGCTCGGGGGGTCTATATGGCTACACCTTC. It is translated as CASSSGGLYGYTF. This rearrangement joins TRBV9 to TRBJ1-2, with a possible D match to TRBD1 (5 bases). Germline assignment: CDR1 SGDLS and CDR2 YYNGEE. Trimming removed 4 bases from V and 5 bases from J, with 12 bases in between. The CDR3 consists of 13 residues.

The rearrangement joins TRBV7-4 to TRBJ2-7, with D perhaps matching TRBD1 (6 bases). Germline V lookup: CDR1 SGHVT, CDR2 SQSDAQ. The CDR3 is 15 amino acids. V was clipped by 6 bases and J by 1 base, with 16 bases between them. Here the CDR3 reads CASSRTTTGSYEQYV. DNA of the CDR3: TGTGCCAGCAGTCGCACCACGACAGGATCCTACGAGCAGTACGTC.

This clone was seen only a few times. This chain uses TRBV6-5 with TRBJ1-3; perhaps TRBD1 as D (6 bases). Germline CDR1 reads MNHEY; CDR2 reads SVGAGI. The CDR3 spans 13 residues. Trimming took off 7 bases at V and 2 bases at J, with 9 bases between the two ends. The CDR3 spells CASNKGAGNTIYF. The CDR3, as DNA: TGTGCCAGCAATAAGGGGGCTGGAAACACCATATATTTT.

The rearrangement joins TRBV3-1 (or the pseudogene TRBV3-2) to TRBJ1-1, with unresolved D. The V end lost 1 base, the J end lost 7 bases, and 10 bases lay between the germline ends. From germline, CDR1 is LGHDT and CDR2 YNNKEL (reference sequence). The CDR3 has 13 amino acids. CDR3 coding DNA: TGTGCCAGCAGCCAAGTAGCCGGCCATGAAGCTTTCTTT. This encodes CASSQVAGHEAFF.

This clone was counted between two and nine times. The V and J genes are TRBV3-1 (or the pseudogene TRBV3-2) and TRBJ2-7; 8 nucleotides agree with TRBD1. The CDR3 loop spans 14 amino acids. V lost 6 bases to trimming and J lost 3 bases; unmatched junction nucleotides: 7. The V gene's germline CDR1 is LGHDT and CDR2 YNNKEL (reference sequence). The CDR3 sequence is CASSQRTGHYEQYF. The CDR3 nucleotides are TGTGCCAGCAGTCAGCGGACAGGGCACTACGAGCAGTACTTC.

The chain recombines TRBV5-1 with TRBJ2-7; no definite D call. V dropped 0 bases and J dropped 7 bases, with 20 bases sitting between them. This CDR3 comprises 16 residues. Germline assignment: CDR1 SGHRS and CDR2 YFSETQ. The CDR3 loop is CASSLAEASRPLEQYF. CDR3 DNA: TGCGCCAGCAGCTTGGCCGAGGCTTCCCGCCCCTTAGAGCAGTACTTC.

The chain links TRBV4-1 to TRBJ1-3; D is ambiguous. The CDR3 consists of 15 residues. Deletions cut 0 bases from V and 0 bases from J, with 6 bases between. Per the germline V gene, CDR1 is MGHRA and CDR2 is YSYEKL. CDR3 sequence reads: CASSQEQSSGNTIYF. The CDR3, as DNA: TGCGCCAGCAGCCAAGAACAGAGCTCTGGAAACACCATATATTTT.

The chain is built from TRBV18 and TRBJ2-7, with D possibly TRBD1 on 6 matching bases. CDR1 is KGHSH and CDR2 is LQKENI in the germline V gene. The CDR3 has 12 amino acids. Trimming left V 3 bases short and J 8 bases short, with 11 bases between. The CDR3 sequence is CASSPETGKQYF. The CDR3, as DNA: TGTGCCAGCTCACCTGAGACAGGCAAGCAGTACTTC.

The rearrangement joins TRBV5-1 to TRBJ2-7; 9 nucleotides align to TRBD1. V dropped 5 bases and J dropped 5; count of bases not matched to a gene: 17. CDR1 is SGHRS and CDR2 is YFSETQ in the germline V gene. The length of the CDR3 is 17 residues. Here the CDR3 reads CASRLTASGTGSNEQYF. The CDR3 DNA is TGCGCCAGCAGACTGACCGCCTCCGGGACAGGGTCTAACGAGCAGTACTTC.

The V and J genes are TRBV19 and TRBJ1-5, with a possible D match to TRBD1 (6 bases). The CDR3 loop spans 14 amino acids. Per the germline V gene, CDR1 is LNHDA and CDR2 is SQIVND (reference sequence). The V end lost 4 bases, the J end lost 4 bases, and 11 bases lay between the germline ends. CDR3 nucleotides: TGTGCCAGTAGTACCAACAGGGAGAATCAGCCCCAGCATTTT. Its protein product is CASSTNRENQPQHF.

The gene calls are TRBV7-9 and TRBJ1-2, with a possible D match to TRBD1 (5 bases). The CDR3 is 14 amino acids. Trimming pared 2 bases from V and 1 base from J, leaving 8 bases between. Germline lookup yields CDR1 SEHNR and CDR2 FQNEAQ (reference sequence). CDR3 in amino acids: CASSLTRDNYGYTF. The CDR3, as DNA: TGTGCCAGCAGCTTAACCAGGGATAACTATGGCTACACCTTC.

The genes are TRBV27 and TRBJ2-1; 9 positions match TRBD2. The CDR3 consists of 15 residues. Germline CDR1 reads MNHEY; CDR2 reads SMNVEV (reference sequence). Trimming cost V 4 bases and J 4 bases; bases outside gene matches: 5. DNA for the CDR3: TGTGCCAGCAGTTCCAGACTAGCGGTTTACAATGAGCAGTTCTTC. Translating it yields CASSSRLAVYNEQFF.

Many counts were recorded for this clone. V usage is TRBV19 and J usage is TRBJ1-2; D gene ambiguous. Trimming shortened V by 3 bases and J by 4 bases, and 9 bases separated the two germline ends. The CDR3 is 13 residues long. Germline V CDR1 and CDR2: LNHDA, SQIVND (reference sequence). The CDR3 region is CASSMAGFYGYTF. The DNA of the CDR3 is TGTGCCAGTAGTATGGCGGGCTTCTATGGCTACACCTTC.

The chain uses TRBV28 and TRBJ1-5, with D unclear. The CDR3 contains 14 residues. With 7 bases removed from V and 7 bases from J, the gap between germline ends came to 17 bases. Per germline, CDR1 MDHEN and CDR2 SYDVKM. The CDR3 here is CASNKFTMYQPQHF. The CDR3 coding sequence is TGTGCCAGCAACAAATTTACCATGTACCAGCCCCAGCATTTT.

The chain employs TRBV5-1 and TRBJ2-1, with a possible D match to TRBD2 (6 bases). The V end was cut by 3 bases, the J end by 3 bases, with 13 bases between. This CDR3 is built from 15 residues. Germline CDR1 reads SGHRS; CDR2 reads YFSETQ. The CDR3 loop reads CASSSKRVSYNEQFF. CDR3 nucleotide sequence: TGCGCCAGCAGCTCTAAGCGGGTGAGCTACAATGAGCAGTTCTTC.

This clone was recorded once. J is TRBJ1-2 and V is TRBV6-5; 8 bases line up with TRBD1. CDR1 is MNHEY, CDR2 SVGAGI, per germline. The length of the CDR3 is 15 residues. Unmatched junction bases numbered 2, after V lost 2 bases and J lost 0 bases. CDR3 residues: CASSYRQGTNYGYTF. In DNA, the CDR3 is TGTGCCAGCAGTTACAGACAGGGGACTAACTATGGCTACACCTTC.

The chain recombines TRBV24-1 with TRBJ2-2, with D possibly TRBD1 on 6 matching bases. V lost 5 bases to trimming and J lost 2 bases, with 11 bases between them. CDR1 KGHDR and CDR2 SFDVKD come from the germline V gene. The CDR3 extends over 15 amino acids. The CDR3 is CATSGPGHNTGELFF. The CDR3 DNA is TGTGCCACCAGTGGGCCGGGACACAACACCGGGGAGCTGTTTTTT.

CDR3 protein: CSVTTGSSYEQYF. CDR3 coding DNA: TGCAGCGTGACGACAGGGAGCTCCTACGAGCAGTACTTC. The chain uses TRBV29-1 and TRBJ2-7; 7 bases fit TRBD1. Germline lookup yields CDR1 SQVTM and CDR2 ANQGSEA. V lost 6 bases and J lost 0; bases outside the gene matches: 5. The length of the CDR3 is 13 residues.

This clone has just a few counts. V gene TRBV12-3 or TRBV12-4 combines with J gene TRBJ1-1, with D unresolved. Trimming left V 4 bases short and J 3 bases short, with 3 bases between. The CDR3 extends over 11 amino acids. The CDR3 is CASSSYTEAFF. The CDR3 DNA reads as TGTGCCAGCAGTTCCTACACTGAAGCTTTCTTT.

In this sample, this clone turned up a few times. V and J are TRBV27 and TRBJ2-6; TRBD1 aligns across 8 bases. Looked up from germline, CDR1 is MNHEY and CDR2 is SMNVEV (reference sequence). The CDR3 loop spans 16 amino acids. Trimming took 6 bases from V and 4 from J; bases not matched to a gene: 8. The CDR3 DNA is TGTGCCAGCAGCGGACAGGGTCGGTACGGGGCCAACGTCCTGACTTTC. It encodes CASSGQGRYGANVLTF.

CDR3 loop: CASSRGSRSTNEKLFF. CDR3 in DNA: TGTGCCAGCAGCCGAGGGTCCAGATCAACTAATGAAAAACTGTTTTTT. The V call is TRBV3-1 (or the pseudogene TRBV3-2), the J call TRBJ1-4; no firm D call. Germline V lookup: CDR1 LGHDT, CDR2 YNNKEL (reference sequence). This CDR3 region has 16 residues. V lost 4 bases, J lost 0 bases, and 12 bases lay in between.